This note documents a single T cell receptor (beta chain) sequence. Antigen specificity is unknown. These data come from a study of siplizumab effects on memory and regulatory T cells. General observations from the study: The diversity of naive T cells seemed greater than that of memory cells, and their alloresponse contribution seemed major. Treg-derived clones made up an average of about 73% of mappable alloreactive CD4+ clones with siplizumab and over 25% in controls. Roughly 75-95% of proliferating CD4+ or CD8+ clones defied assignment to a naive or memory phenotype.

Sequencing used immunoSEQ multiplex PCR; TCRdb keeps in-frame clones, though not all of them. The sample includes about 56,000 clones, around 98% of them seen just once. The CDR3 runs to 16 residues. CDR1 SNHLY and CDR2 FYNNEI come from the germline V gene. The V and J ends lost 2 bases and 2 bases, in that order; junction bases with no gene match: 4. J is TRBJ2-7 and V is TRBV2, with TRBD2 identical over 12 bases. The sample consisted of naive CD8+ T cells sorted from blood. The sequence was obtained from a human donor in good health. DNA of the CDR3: TGTGCCAGCAGTGAATTCGGACTAGCGGGAACCTACGAGCAGTACTTC. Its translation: CASSEFGLAGTYEQYF.